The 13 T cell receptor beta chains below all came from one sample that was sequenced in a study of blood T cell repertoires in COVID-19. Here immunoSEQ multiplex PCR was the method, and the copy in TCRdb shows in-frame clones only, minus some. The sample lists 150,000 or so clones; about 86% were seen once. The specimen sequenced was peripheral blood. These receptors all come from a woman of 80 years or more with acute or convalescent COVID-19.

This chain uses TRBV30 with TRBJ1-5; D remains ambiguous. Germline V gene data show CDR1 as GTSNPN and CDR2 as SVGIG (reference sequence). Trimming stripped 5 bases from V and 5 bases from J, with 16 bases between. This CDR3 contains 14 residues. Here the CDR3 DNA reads TGTGCCTGGTCCGGTCGGCGGCAAGATCAGCCCCAGCATTTT. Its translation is CAWSGRRQDQPQHF.

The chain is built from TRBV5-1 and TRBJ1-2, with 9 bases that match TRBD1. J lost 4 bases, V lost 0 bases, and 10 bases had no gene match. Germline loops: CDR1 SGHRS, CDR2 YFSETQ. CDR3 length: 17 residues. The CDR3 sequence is CASSLVTGGSNFYGYTF. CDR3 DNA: TGCGCCAGCAGCTTGGTAACAGGGGGCTCCAACTTCTATGGCTACACCTTC.

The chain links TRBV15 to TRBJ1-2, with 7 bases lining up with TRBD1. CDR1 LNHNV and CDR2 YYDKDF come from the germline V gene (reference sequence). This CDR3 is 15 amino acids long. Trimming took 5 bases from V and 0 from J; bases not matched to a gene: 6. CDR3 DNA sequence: TGTGCCACCAGCCCTCTCAGGGGGGCTAACTATGGCTACACCTTC. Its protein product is CATSPLRGANYGYTF. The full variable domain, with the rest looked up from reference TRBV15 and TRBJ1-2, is DAMVIQNPRYQVTQFGKPVTLSCSQTLNHNVMYWYQQKSSQAPKLLFHYYDKDFNNEADTPDNFQSRRPNTSFCFLDIRSPGLGDTAMYLCATSPLRGANYGYTFGSGTRLTVV.

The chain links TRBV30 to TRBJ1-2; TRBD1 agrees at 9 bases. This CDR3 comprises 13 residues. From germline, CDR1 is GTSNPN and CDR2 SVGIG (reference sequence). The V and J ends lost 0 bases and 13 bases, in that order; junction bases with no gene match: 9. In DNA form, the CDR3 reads TGTGCCTGGAGTGTACAGCTGGGACAGGGACTCACCTTC. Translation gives CAWSVQLGQGLTF.

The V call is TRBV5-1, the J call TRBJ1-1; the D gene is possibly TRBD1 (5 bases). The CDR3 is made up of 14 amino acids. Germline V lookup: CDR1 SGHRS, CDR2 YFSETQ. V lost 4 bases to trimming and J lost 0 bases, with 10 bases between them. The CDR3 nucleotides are TGCGCCAGCAGCGGGGGGACGGTGAACACTGAAGCTTTCTTT. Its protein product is CASSGGTVNTEAFF. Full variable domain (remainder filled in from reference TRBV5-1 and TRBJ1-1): KAGVTQTPRYLIKTRGQQVTLSCSPISGHRSVSWYQQTPGQGLQFLFEYFSETQRNKGNFPGRFSGRQFSNSRSEMNVSTLELGDSALYLCASSGGTVNTEAFFGQGTRLTVV.

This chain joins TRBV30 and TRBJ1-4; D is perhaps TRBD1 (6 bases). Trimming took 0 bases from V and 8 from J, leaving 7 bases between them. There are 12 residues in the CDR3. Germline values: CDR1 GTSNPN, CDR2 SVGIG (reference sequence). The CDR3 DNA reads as TGTGCCTGGAGTGTACAGGGAGAAAAACTGTTTTTT. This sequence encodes CAWSVQGEKLFF.

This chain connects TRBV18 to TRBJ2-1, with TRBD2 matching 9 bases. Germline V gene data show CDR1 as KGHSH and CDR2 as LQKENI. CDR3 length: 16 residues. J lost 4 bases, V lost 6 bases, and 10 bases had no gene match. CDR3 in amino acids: CASSSNPSGGYNEQFF. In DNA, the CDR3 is TGTGCCAGCTCCTCAAACCCGAGCGGGGGGTACAATGAGCAGTTCTTC.

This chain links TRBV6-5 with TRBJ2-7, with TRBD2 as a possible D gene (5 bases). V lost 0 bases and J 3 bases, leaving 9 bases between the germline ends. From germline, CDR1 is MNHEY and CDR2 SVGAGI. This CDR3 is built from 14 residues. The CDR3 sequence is CASSYSFGDYEQYF. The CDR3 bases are TGTGCCAGCAGTTACTCGTTCGGGGACTACGAGCAGTACTTC.

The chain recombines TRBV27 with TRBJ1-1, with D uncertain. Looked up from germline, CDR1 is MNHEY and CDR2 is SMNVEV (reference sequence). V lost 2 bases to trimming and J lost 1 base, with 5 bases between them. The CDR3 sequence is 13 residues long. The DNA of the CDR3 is TGTGCCAGCAGTTTAGCAGGGAACACTGAAGCTTTCTTT. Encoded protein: CASSLAGNTEAFF.

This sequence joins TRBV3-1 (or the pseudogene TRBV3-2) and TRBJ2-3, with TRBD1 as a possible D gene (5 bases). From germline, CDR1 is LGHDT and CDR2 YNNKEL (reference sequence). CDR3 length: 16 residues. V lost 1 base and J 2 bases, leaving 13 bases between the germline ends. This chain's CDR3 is CASSQATEVITDTQYF. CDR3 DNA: TGTGCCAGCAGCCAAGCGACAGAGGTTATCACAGATACGCAGTATTTT.

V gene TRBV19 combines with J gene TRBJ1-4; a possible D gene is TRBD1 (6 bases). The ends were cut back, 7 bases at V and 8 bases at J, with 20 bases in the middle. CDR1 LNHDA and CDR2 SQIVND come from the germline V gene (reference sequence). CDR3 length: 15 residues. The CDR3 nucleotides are TGTGCCAGTACTCCCCCGGGGGGGCGCCTGGAAAAACTGTTTTTT. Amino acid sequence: CASTPPGGRLEKLFF.

The CDR3 sequence: CATSSQAKAIPLHF. For the CDR3, the DNA is TGTGCCACCAGCTCTCAGGCCAAGGCAATACCCCTCCACTTT. This chain links TRBV15 with TRBJ1-6, with D hard to call. Trimming pared 5 bases from V and 12 bases from J, leaving 17 bases between. This CDR3 is 14 amino acids long. Germline assignment: CDR1 LNHNV and CDR2 YYDKDF (reference sequence).

CDR3: CASSQVASGGNNEQFF. DNA of the CDR3: TGCGCCAGCAGCCAAGTTGCTAGCGGGGGGAACAATGAGCAGTTCTTC. J is TRBJ2-1 and V is TRBV4-1; 11 bases are shared with TRBD2. Germline CDR1 and CDR2: MGHRA and YSYEKL. The length of the CDR3 is 16 residues. V lost 1 base and J lost 5; bases outside the gene matches: 4.